This is a list of T cell receptor beta chains from one sample in a study of identical twins. Using its own MiXCR run on the 5' RACE reads, TCRdb lists one record per CDR3 protein. The profile shows 500,000 to 600,000 distinct CDR3 sequences, under 25% of them singletons. The sample was also linked to a second study, of T cells expressing NK-cell markers.

Sequenced material: CD4+ T cells sorted from blood. The receptors shown here come from a woman under 30 in good health. Each CDR3 is given with its conserved first and last residue.

CDR3 protein	V gene	J gene
CASSPSGGGREQFF	TRBV3-1	TRBJ2-1
CASSTLGRGEAFF	TRBV6-2/TRBV6-3	TRBJ1-1
CASSPGLAVPYEQYF	TRBV5-6	TRBJ2-7
CASSLPLSTDTQYF	TRBV12-3/TRBV12-4	TRBJ2-3
CASSLSTGSEDTQYF	TRBV5-1	TRBJ2-3
CASSEVGTLGNEQFF	TRBV10-1	TRBJ2-1
CASSSGVAKNIQYF	TRBV5-1	TRBJ2-4
CASSEEVAGSDTQYF	TRBV10-1	TRBJ2-3
CASSFGTGGNYEQYF	TRBV7-2	TRBJ2-7
CASSPPNTGELFF	TRBV12-3/TRBV12-4	TRBJ2-2
CASSFQLGGEQYF	TRBV12-3/TRBV12-4	TRBJ2-7
CASSRALADYEQYF	TRBV12-3/TRBV12-4	TRBJ2-7
CATSPREGSMRDTQYF	TRBV15	TRBJ2-3
CASSEDPPANYGYTF	TRBV6-1	TRBJ1-2
CASSLGLVQYF	TRBV12-3/TRBV12-4	TRBJ2-3
CASSLDRGVEETQYF	TRBV7-2	TRBJ2-5
CASSSAVHGSPLHF	TRBV7-9	TRBJ1-6
CASSPIDRAPNAFF	TRBV12-3/TRBV12-4	TRBJ1-1
CATSRDRNTGELFF	TRBV15	TRBJ2-2
CSASVSSGGTDTQYF	TRBV20-1	TRBJ2-3
CASSHSSGRYSYEQYF	TRBV6-1	TRBJ2-7
CASRGRPWGDTEAFF	TRBV12-3/TRBV12-4	TRBJ1-1
CSAREGGRATGELFF	TRBV20-1	TRBJ2-2
CASSYGASSYNEQFF	TRBV6-5	TRBJ2-1
CSARAGTSGSNEQFF	TRBV20-1	TRBJ2-1
CASSRQGLNQPQHF	TRBV2	TRBJ1-5
CASSYYTGTGGAGGSKNIQYF	TRBV6-2/TRBV6-3	TRBJ2-4
CASSSLPRNEQFF	TRBV2	TRBJ2-1
CASSSRQVTEQYF	TRBV7-2	TRBJ2-7
CASGLSGSYNEQFF	TRBV6-1	TRBJ2-1
CASSLGQRGYTF	TRBV19	TRBJ1-2
CSAKRGSGGYNEQFF	TRBV20-1	TRBJ2-1
CSASLQGYGYTF	TRBV20-1	TRBJ1-2
CSAREGGSYNEQFF	TRBV20-1	TRBJ2-1
CASSRTSLNYDF	TRBV2	TRBJ2-3
CASSLGAAETQYF	TRBV7-9	TRBJ2-5
CAIGLAEKETQYF	TRBV10-3	TRBJ2-5
CSARDHSGGDTQYF	TRBV20-1	TRBJ2-3
CASSPALAGGEQYF	TRBV5-1	TRBJ2-7
CASSGGGNEQFF	TRBV9	TRBJ2-1
CAISQGLTASSLVSNYGYTF	TRBV10-3	TRBJ1-2
CASSLSGTSMETQYF	TRBV5-1	TRBJ2-5
CASSPRQGSNYGYTF	TRBV18	TRBJ1-2
CSVITQDYGYTF	TRBV29-1	TRBJ1-2
CASSYATASYEQYF	TRBV5-1	TRBJ2-7
CATSEFSGYGYTF	TRBV15	TRBJ1-2
CASSLLEGSGNTEAFF	TRBV5-1	TRBJ1-1
CASTSPSVSYEQYF	TRBV10-2	TRBJ2-7
CASSLGRGTGTSGRASGANVLTF	TRBV11-3	TRBJ2-6
CASSSQLRTGKAEAFF	TRBV12-3/TRBV12-4	TRBJ1-1
CASSVETDNEQFF	TRBV9	TRBJ2-1
CASRDGSTYEQYF	TRBV6-2/TRBV6-3	TRBJ2-7
CASSPIRASGNQETQYF	TRBV11-2	TRBJ2-5
CASSFSSGLAAKNIQYF	TRBV12-3/TRBV12-4	TRBJ2-4
CASSQAGTGGNTIYF	TRBV4-3	TRBJ1-3
CSASGESPYEQYF	TRBV20-1	TRBJ2-7
CASSSGRQGSTDTQYF	TRBV5-1	TRBJ2-3
CASSLLGTGTVEAFF	TRBV5-1	TRBJ1-1
CSLSPSGQTYEQYF	TRBV20-1	TRBJ2-7
CSGSLTSGKETQYF	TRBV20-1	TRBJ2-5